This section outlines one T cell receptor (beta chain) sequence together with its context. The antigen remains undetermined. The CDR3 consists of 14 residues. V lost 5 bases to trimming and J lost 4 bases, with 13 bases between them. Looked up from germline, CDR1 is SEHNR and CDR2 is FQNEAQ (reference sequence). Profiling relied on immunoSEQ multiplex PCR, and the TCRdb table lists in-frame clones only, not all of them. Of roughly 80,000 clones detected, approximately 87% appear once; the ten largest clones hold 2.5% to 3%. This specimen comes from a study of T cell clones after liver transplantation. About the study: Timepoints were pre-transplant, pre-withdrawal, and after withdrawal was completed or failed.

Study-level findings and limits: Donor-reactive sequences fell more than third party-reactive ones, suggesting partial deletion.

Unstimulated PBMCs were sorted into CD3+CD4+ and CD3+CD8+ populations. The TCR comes from a human patient who received a liver transplant. Some T cells may be transferred from the graft donor. The sample in question was CD4+ T cells from blood, obtained at the 22-month timepoint. V usage is TRBV7-9 and J usage is TRBJ2-3, with D possibly TRBD2 on 5 matching bases. As DNA, the CDR3 is TGTGCCAGCAGCGCGAGCGGAGAGTCAGATACGCAGTATTTT. This codes for CASSASGESDTQYF.